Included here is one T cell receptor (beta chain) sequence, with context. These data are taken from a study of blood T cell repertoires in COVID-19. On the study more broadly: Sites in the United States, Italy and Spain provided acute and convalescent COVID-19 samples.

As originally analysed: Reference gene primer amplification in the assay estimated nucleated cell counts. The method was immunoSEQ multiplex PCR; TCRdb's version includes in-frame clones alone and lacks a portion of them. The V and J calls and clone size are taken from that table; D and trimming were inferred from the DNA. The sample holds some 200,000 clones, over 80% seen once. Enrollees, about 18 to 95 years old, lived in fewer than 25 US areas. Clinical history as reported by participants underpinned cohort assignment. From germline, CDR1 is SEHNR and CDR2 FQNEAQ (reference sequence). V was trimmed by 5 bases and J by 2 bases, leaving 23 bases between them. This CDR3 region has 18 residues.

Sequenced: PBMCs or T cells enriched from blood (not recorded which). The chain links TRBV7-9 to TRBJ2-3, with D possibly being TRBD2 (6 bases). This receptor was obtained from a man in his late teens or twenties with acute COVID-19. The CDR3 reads CASSPTLTRGLNTDTQYF. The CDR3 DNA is TGTGCCAGCAGCCCGACGTTGACGCGGGGCCTAAACACAGATACGCAGTATTTT.